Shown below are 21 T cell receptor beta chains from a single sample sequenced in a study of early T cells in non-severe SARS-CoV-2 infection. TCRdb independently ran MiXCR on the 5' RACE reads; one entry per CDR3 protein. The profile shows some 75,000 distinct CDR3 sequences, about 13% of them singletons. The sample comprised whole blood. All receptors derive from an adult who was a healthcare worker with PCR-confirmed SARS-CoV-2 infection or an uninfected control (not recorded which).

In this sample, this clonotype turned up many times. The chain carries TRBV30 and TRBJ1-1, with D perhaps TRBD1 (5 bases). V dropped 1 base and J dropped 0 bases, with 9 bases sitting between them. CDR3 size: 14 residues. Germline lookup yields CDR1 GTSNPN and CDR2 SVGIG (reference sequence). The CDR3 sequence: CAWSARGLNTEAFF. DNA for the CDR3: TGTGCCTGGAGTGCTCGGGGGTTGAACACTGAAGCTTTCTTT.

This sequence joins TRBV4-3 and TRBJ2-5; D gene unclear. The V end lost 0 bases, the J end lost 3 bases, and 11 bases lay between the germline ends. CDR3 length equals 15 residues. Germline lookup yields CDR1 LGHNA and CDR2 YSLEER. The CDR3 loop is CASSQDGAAEETQYF. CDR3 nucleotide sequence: TGCGCCAGCAGCCAAGATGGCGCGGCTGAAGAGACCCAGTACTTC.

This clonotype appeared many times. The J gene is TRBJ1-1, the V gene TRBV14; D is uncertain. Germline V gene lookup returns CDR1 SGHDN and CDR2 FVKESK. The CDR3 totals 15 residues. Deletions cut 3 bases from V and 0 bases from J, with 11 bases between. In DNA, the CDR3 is TGTGCCAGCAGCCAGTCTAGCTTCCTGAACACTGAAGCTTTCTTT. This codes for CASSQSSFLNTEAFF.

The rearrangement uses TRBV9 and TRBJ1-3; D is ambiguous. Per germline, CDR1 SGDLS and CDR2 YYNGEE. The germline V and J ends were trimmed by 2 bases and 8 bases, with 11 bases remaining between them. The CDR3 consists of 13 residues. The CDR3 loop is CASSVQGVDTIYF. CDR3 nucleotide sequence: TGTGCCAGCAGCGTCCAAGGCGTTGACACCATATATTTT.

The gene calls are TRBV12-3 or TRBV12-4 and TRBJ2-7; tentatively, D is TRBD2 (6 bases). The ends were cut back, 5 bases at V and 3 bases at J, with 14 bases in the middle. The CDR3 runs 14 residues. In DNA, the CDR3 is TGTGCCAGCAGTATTTTGACTAGTAGCTACGAGCAGTACTTC. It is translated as CASSILTSSYEQYF.

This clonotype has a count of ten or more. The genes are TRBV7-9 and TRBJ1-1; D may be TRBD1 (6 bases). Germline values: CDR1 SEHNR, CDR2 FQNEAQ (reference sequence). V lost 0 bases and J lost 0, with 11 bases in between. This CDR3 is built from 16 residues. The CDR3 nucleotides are TGTGCCAGCAGCTTAGCGGAGGGGGATTTGAACACTGAAGCTTTCTTT. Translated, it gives CASSLAEGDLNTEAFF.

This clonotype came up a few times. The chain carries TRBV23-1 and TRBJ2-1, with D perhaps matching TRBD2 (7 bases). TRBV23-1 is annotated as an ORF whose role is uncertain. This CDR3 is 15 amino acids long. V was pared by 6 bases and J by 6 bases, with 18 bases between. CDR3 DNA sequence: TGCGCCAGCAGCCATTTGAGGGGGGGACGCAATGAGCAGTTCTTC. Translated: CASSHLRGGRNEQFF.

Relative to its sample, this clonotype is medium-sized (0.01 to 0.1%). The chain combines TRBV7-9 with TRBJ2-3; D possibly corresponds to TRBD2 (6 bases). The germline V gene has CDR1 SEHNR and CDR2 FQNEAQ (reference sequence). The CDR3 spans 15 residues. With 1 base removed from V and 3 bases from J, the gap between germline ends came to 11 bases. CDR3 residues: CASSLVRSGTDTQYF. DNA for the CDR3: TGTGCCAGCAGCTTAGTCCGGAGCGGGACAGATACGCAGTATTTT. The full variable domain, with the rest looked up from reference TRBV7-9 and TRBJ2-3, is DTGVSQNPRHKITKRGQNVTFRCDPISEHNRLYWYRQTLGQGPEFLTYFQNEAQLEKSRLLSDRFSAERPKGSFSTLEIQRTEQGDSAMYLCASSLVRSGTDTQYFGPGTRLTVL.

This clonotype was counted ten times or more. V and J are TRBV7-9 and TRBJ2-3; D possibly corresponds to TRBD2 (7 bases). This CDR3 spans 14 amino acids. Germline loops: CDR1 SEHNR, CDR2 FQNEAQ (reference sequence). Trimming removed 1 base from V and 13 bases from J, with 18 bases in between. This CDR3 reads CASSLEGGVSAEYF. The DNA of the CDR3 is TGTGCCAGCAGCTTAGAAGGGGGGGTCTCAGCGGAGTATTTT. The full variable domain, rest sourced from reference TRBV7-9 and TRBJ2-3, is DTGVSQNPRHKITKRGQNVTFRCDPISEHNRLYWYRQTLGQGPEFLTYFQNEAQLEKSRLLSDRFSAERPKGSFSTLEIQRTEQGDSAMYLCASSLEGGVSAEYFGPGTRLTVL.

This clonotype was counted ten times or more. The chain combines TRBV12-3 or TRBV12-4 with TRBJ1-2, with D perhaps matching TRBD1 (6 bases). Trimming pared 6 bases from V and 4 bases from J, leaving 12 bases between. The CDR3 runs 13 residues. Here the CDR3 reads CASSRGGTYGYTF. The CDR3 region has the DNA TGTGCCAGCAGCCGAGGGGGGACCTATGGCTACACCTTC.

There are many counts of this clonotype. CDR3 DNA: TGCGCCAGCAGCCAAGGAGGGGGCAGCAACTATGGCTACACCTTC. It yields the protein CASSQGGGSNYGYTF. The rearrangement joins TRBV4-3 to TRBJ1-2; 7 bases line up with TRBD1. Germline CDR1 LGHNA, CDR2 YSLEER. This CDR3 has 15 amino acids. The junction had 4 bases not matched to a gene; V was cut back by 1 base and J by 2 bases.

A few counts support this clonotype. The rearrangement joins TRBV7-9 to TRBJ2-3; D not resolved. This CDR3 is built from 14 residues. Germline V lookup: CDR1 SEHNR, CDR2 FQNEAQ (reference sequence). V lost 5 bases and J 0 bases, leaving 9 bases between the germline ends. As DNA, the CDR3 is TGTGCCAGCAGCACCGACAAGAGCACAGATACGCAGTATTTT. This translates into CASSTDKSTDTQYF.

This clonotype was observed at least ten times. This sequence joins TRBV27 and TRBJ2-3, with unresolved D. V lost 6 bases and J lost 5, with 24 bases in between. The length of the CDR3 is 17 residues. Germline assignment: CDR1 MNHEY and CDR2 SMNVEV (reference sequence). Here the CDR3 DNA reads TGTGCCAGCAGCTCTAATTTACGGTCGTTTGGGTTAGATACGCAGTATTTT. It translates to CASSSNLRSFGLDTQYF.

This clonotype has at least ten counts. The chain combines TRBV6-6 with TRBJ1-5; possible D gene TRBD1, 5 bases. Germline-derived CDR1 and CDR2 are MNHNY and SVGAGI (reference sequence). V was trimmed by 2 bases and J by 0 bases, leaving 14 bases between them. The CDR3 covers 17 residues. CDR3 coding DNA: TGTGCCAGCAGTTACACACGGGACGAGTATAGCAATCAGCCCCAGCATTTT. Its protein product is CASSYTRDEYSNQPQHF.

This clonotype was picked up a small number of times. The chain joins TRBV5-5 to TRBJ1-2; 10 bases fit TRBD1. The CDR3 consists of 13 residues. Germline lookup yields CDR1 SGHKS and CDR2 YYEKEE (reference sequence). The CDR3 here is CAGQGDSLDGYTF. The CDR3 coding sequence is TGTGCAGGACAGGGGGACTCCTTGGATGGCTACACCTTC.

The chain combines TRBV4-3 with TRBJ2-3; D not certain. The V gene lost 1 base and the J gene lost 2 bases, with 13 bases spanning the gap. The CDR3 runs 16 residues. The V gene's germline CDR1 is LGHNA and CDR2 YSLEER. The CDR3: CASSQVGLYNTDTQYF. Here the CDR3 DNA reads TGCGCCAGCAGCCAAGTCGGGCTTTATAACACAGATACGCAGTATTTT.

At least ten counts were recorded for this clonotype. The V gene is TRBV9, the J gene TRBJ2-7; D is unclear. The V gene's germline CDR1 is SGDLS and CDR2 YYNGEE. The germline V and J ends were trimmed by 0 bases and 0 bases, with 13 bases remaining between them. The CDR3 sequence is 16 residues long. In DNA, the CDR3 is TGTGCCAGCAGCGTAGGGGATTCTACTGTCTCCTACGAGCAGTACTTC. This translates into CASSVGDSTVSYEQYF. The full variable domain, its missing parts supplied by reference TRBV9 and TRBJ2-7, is DSGVTQTPKHLITATGQRVTLRCSPRSGDLSVYWYQQSLDQGLQFLIQYYNGEERAKGNILERFSAQQFPDLHSELNLSSLELGDSALYFCASSVGDSTVSYEQYFGPGTRLTVT.

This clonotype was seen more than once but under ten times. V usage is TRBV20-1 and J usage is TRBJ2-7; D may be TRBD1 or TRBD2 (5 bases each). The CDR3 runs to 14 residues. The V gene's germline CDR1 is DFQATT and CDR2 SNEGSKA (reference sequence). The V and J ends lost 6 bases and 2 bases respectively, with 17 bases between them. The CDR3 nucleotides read TGCAGTGCCAAGGGACGAGGTATTCCCTACGAGCAGTACTTC. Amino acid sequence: CSAKGRGIPYEQYF.

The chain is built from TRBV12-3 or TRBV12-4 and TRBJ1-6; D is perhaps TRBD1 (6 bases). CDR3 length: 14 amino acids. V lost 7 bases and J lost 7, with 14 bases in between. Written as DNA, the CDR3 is TGTGCCAGCAATCGCTGGGGGGGCAATTCACCCCTCCACTTT. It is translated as CASNRWGGNSPLHF.

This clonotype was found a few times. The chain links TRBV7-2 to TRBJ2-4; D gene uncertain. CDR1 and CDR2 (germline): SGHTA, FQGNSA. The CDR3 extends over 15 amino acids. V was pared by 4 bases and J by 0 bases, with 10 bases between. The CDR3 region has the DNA TGTGCCAGCAGCTCCGGGCGACTAGCCAAAAACATTCAGTACTTC. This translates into CASSSGRLAKNIQYF.

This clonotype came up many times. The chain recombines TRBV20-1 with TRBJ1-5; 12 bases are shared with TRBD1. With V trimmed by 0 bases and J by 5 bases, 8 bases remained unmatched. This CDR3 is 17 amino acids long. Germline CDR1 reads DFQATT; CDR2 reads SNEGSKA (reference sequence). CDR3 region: CSARDILGTGGYQPQHF. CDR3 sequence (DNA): TGCAGTGCTAGAGACATTCTGGGGACAGGGGGCTATCAGCCCCAGCATTTT.